The sequence of this TCR beta chain was determined in a study of molecular identifiers for immune sequencing clone quantification. General observations from the study: Clones with over 20 RNA copies captured over 98% of effector molecules but under 1% of naive ones.

Each CDR3 protein is one row after TCRdb ran MiXCR on the PCR reads. This table has about 510,000 distinct CDR3 sequences, around a fifth appearing once. To note about this clonotype: Its cognate antigen is unknown.

Trimming took 7 bases from V and 9 from J, leaving 10 bases between them. This CDR3 comprises 11 residues. CDR1 is MNHNS and CDR2 is SASEGT in the germline V gene. Naive CD8 T cells were sorted as CD8+CD4-CCR7+CD45RA+. This rearrangement joins TRBV6-1 to TRBJ2-1; the D gene is possibly TRBD2 (6 bases). The receptor comes from a human donor in good health. Some libraries in this study had Jurkat cell RNA spiked in. Sequencing was done on a sample of naive CD8+ T cells from blood, with Jurkat cell RNA spiked in. Documented subset: FACS-sorted CD8+CD4-CCR7+CD45RA+ naive T cells. The CDR3 loop is CASNHGGEQFF. DNA for the CDR3: TGTGCCAGCAACCACGGGGGTGAGCAGTTCTTC.